This paragraph reports one T cell receptor beta chain. Its specificity is unknown. These data belong to a study of cytomegalovirus exposure and HLA in healthy donors. Primers: 60 Vbeta forward and 13 Jbeta reverse. Here immunoSEQ multiplex PCR was the method, and the copy in TCRdb shows in-frame clones only, minus some. The data show some 130,000 clones, about 78% seen once. Study-level findings and limits: In an earlier analysis, about 90% or about 30%: the productive usage of most TCR beta V segments.

The CDR3 is 16 amino acids. V lost 4 bases to trimming and J lost 7 bases, with 22 bases between them. CDR1 is PRHDT and CDR2 is FYEKMQ in the germline V gene (reference sequence). The chain joins TRBV13 to TRBJ1-2; D perhaps matches TRBD1 (5 bases). The sample taken for sequencing was PBMCs. This TCR was recovered from a human donor in good health. In DNA form, the CDR3 reads TGTGCCAGCAGCTCCTACTCGGCCGACAGCGGGGCTGGCTACACCTTC. Residues: CASSSYSADSGAGYTF.